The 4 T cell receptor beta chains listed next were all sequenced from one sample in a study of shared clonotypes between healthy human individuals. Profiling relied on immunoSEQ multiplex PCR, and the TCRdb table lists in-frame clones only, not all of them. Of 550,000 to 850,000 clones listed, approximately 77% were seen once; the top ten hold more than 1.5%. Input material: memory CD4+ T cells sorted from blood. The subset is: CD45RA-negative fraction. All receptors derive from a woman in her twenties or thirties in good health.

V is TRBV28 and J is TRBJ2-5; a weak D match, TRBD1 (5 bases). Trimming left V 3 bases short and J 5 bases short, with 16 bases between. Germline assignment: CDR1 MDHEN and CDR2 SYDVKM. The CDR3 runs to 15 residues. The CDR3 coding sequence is TGTGCCAGCAGTTTTTTACAGGCCGGCAAGGAGACCCAGTACTTC. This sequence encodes CASSFLQAGKETQYF.

The CDR3 here is CASSGLAGGNEQFF. As DNA, the CDR3 is TGTGCCAGCAGTGGGCTAGCGGGCGGCAATGAGCAGTTCTTC. The genes are TRBV6-1 and TRBJ2-1; 8 bases line up with TRBD2. CDR3 length equals 14 residues. Germline values: CDR1 MNHNS, CDR2 SASEGT. V gave up 4 bases and J gave up 6 bases; unmatched junction bases: 5.

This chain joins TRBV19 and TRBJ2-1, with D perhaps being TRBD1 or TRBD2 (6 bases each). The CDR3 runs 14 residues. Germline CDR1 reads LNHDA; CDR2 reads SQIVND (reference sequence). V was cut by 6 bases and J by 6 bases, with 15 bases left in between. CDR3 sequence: CASSGGSIRNEQFF. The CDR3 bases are TGTGCCAGTAGCGGGGGCTCGATTCGCAATGAGCAGTTCTTC. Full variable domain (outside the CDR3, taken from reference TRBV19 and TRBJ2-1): DGGITQSPKYLFRKEGQNVTLSCEQNLNHDAMYWYRQDPGQGLRLIYYSQIVNDFQKGDIAEGYSVSREKKESFPLTVTSAQKNPTAFYLCASSGGSIRNEQFFGPGTRLTVL.

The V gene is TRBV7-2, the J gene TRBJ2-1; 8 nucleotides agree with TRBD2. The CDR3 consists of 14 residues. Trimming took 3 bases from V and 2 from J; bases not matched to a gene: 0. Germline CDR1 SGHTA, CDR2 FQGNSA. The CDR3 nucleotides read TGTGCCAGCAGCTTCGGGGGGGCCTACAATGAGCAGTTCTTC. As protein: CASSFGGAYNEQFF.